This entry describes one T cell receptor (beta chain). The CDR3 is made up of 16 amino acids. Trimming took 3 bases from V and 4 from J, leaving 16 bases between them. Germline assignment: CDR1 SGDLS and CDR2 YYNGEE. Per the study methods: Reference gene primer amplification gave nucleated cell count estimates. Sequencing used immunoSEQ multiplex PCR; TCRdb keeps in-frame clones, though not all of them. D and trimming were read from the DNA, whereas the V and J calls and clone size are those reported in that table. Of fewer than 350,000 clones in the sample, approximately 89% were seen once. These data belong to a study of blood T cell repertoires in COVID-19. Study at large: Italy, Spain and the United States were the sources of the convalescent and acute COVID-19 samples. From T cells, B-cell-depleted T cells, or PBMCs came the material, which was cDNA or gDNA.

The sequenced sample was peripheral blood. The clonotype comes from a woman in her fifties or sixties who had recovered from COVID-19. This sequence joins TRBV9 and TRBJ2-2; a weak D match, TRBD2 (6 bases). DNA for the CDR3: TGTGCCAGCAGCGCCCCCGAGGGGCGGGGCACCGGGGAGCTGTTTTTT. This translates into CASSAPEGRGTGELFF.